The source of this T cell receptor beta chain is a study of cytomegalovirus exposure and HLA in healthy donors. PCR used 60 Vbeta primers and 13 Jbeta primers. The assay was immunoSEQ multiplex PCR, and TCRdb's table has in-frame clones only and misses some. This table has around 200,000 clones, 86% appearing once. Overall study findings and caveats: A later analysis revealed that TCR association rates differed between HLA loci, peaking at DRB1 and bottoming out at HLA-C.

This clone was detected once. What it recognizes is unknown. Everyone who donated was a healthy bone marrow donor. There are 16 residues in the CDR3. Germline V gives CDR1 SGHAT, CDR2 FQNNGV. J gave up 6 bases and V 1 base, and 9 bases lay outside the gene matches. This sequence originates from a woman between 25 and 40 years old in good health and CMV-seronegative. The sequenced sample was PBMCs. J is TRBJ2-1 and V is TRBV11-2; 7 bases line up with TRBD1. The CDR3 DNA follows: TGTGCCAGCAGCTTAGTTACAGGGGCGTTGGGCAATGAGCAGTTCTTC. Translated: CASSLVTGALGNEQFF.